The following is a TCR beta chain sequence with its context. Its antigen remains unidentified. No base-level quality is on record; no much larger clone is a single base apart. These data are taken from a study of siplizumab effects on memory and regulatory T cells (dated by TCRdb to between 2018 and 2020). Turning to the overall study: The study examined how the anti-CD2 antibody siplizumab affects alloreactive T-cell subsets in allogeneic mixed lymphocyte reactions built from human PBMCs. Results the study describes overall, beyond this receptor: Of the alloreactive CD4+ clones that could be mapped, the Treg-derived share averaged about 67% with siplizumab compared with approximately 30% in control reactions. Sequences below about 10^-5 frequency were poorly captured, so only a minor fraction of alloreactive clones could be mapped to unstimulated subsets. The suppressive function of proliferating Tregs from siplizumab cultures was not functionally confirmed. The cumulative frequency of alloreactive sequences traceable to unstimulated CD4+ memory T cells was significantly reduced by siplizumab. About 75-97% of proliferating CD4+ or CD8+ clones could not be given a naive or memory phenotype. Greater diversity appeared to be present in unstimulated naive T cells than in memory T cells, and a substantial contribution to the alloresponse seemed to be made by naive cells.

In three donor pairs, further sequencing was done on unstimulated CD8+ naive, CD4+ memory, CD8+ TEMRA, CD4+ naive and CD8+ effector memory subsets. Sorted unstimulated T cells, along with proliferating T cells recovered from mixed lymphocyte reactions, underwent TCRbeta CDR3 sequencing. Fresh whole blood from ten HLA-typed healthy donors was used as the source from which PBMCs were isolated. Unmatched junction bases come to 18, with V trimmed by 2 bases and J by 5 bases. From the germline V gene, CDR1 is SGHRS and CDR2 is YFSETQ. Including cysteine and phenylalanine, the CDR3 has 18 amino acids. The retained sequence is limited to the CDR3, 54 bases, with the frame set at the first base. Library construction relied on the immunoSEQ multiplex PCR assay. Approximately 10^5 TCR templates per sample were assayed by the deep sequencing platform. Genomic DNA extracted from sorted T cells was used for TCRbeta CDR3 sequencing. As for the authors' bioinformatics: The R programming language was used for the clonal analysis of the TCRbeta CDR3 data. Alloreactive CD4+ and CD8+ clones were defined by comparing unstimulated samples with post-reaction CFSE-low samples. Alloreactive CD4+ clones were assigned to regulatory or non-regulatory origin by matching sequences to sorted unstimulated Treg and non-Treg repertoires. TCRdb took over this immuneACCESS table, retaining in-frame rearrangements with V and J assigned. Such tables are incomplete; in checked studies, under half of the missing clones stem from an unresolved V gene, and the remainder is unexplained. V, J and clone size are those of that table, while D and trimming were read from the DNA. Here the sample has 90,000 to 95,000 clones; around 95% occur a single time. The ten largest clones represent roughly 0.033% of the sample.

Material: naive CD4+ T cells sorted from blood. The cell subset or site tag for this specimen amounts to: unstimulated naive T cells. The chain is made from TRBV5-1 and TRBJ2-5, with TRBD1 identical over 7 junction bases. The TCR originated in a human donor in good health. In nucleotide form, the sequence is TGCGCCAGCAGCTTCGAGGGGGCGCAGTGGTTGGGGCATGAGACCCAGTACTTC. It translates as CASSFEGAQWLGHETQYF.